These 16 T cell receptor beta chains were sequenced from one sample in a study of T cell responses to AZD1222 COVID-19 vaccine. Method: immunoSEQ multiplex PCR; TCRdb's copy keeps in-frame clones and lacks some. The table includes about 130,000 clones, 87% detected once. The sequences come from peripheral blood, collected on day 0 of AZD1222 vaccination. These receptors were obtained from an adult in good health.

This chain links TRBV4-2 with TRBJ2-3; D gene unclear. Per germline, CDR1 LGHNA and CDR2 YNFKEQ. CDR3 length: 14 amino acids. Between the trimmed V and J ends, which lost 4 bases and 3 bases, there was a span of 11 bases. Here the CDR3 reads CASSPAVKTDTQYF. CDR3 DNA sequence: TGTGCCAGCAGCCCCGCCGTAAAGACAGATACGCAGTATTTT.

The chain links TRBV10-1 to TRBJ1-5; no clear D. Per the germline V gene, CDR1 is WNHNN and CDR2 is SYGVQD (reference sequence). V was trimmed by 6 bases and J by 9 bases, leaving 6 bases between them. The CDR3 has 10 amino acids. The CDR3 coding sequence is TGCGCCAGCAGGGAGGGGCCCCAGCATTTT. Amino acids: CASREGPQHF.

There are a few counts of this clone. The chain recombines TRBV25-1 with TRBJ2-2; D not certain. The V gene lost 7 bases and the J gene lost 7 bases, with 7 bases spanning the gap. The CDR3 totals 11 residues. Germline V gene lookup returns CDR1 MGHDK and CDR2 SYGVNS. The CDR3: CASKIGGELFF. As DNA, the CDR3 is TGTGCCAGCAAAATCGGCGGGGAGCTGTTTTTT.

This chain links TRBV19 with TRBJ2-2, with D perhaps TRBD1 (6 bases). CDR1 and CDR2 from the germline V gene are LNHDA and SQIVND (reference sequence). The germline V and J ends were trimmed by 7 bases and 3 bases, with 21 bases remaining between them. The CDR3 totals 17 residues. The CDR3: CASKTRWGRGYTGELFF. CDR3 DNA sequence: TGTGCCAGTAAGACTCGCTGGGGCAGGGGTTACACCGGGGAGCTGTTTTTT.

This sequence joins TRBV2 and TRBJ2-7, with D tentatively TRBD1 (5 bases). Germline CDR1 SNHLY, CDR2 FYNNEI. CDR3 size: 12 residues. V lost 3 bases, J lost 8 bases, and 11 bases lay in between. The DNA of the CDR3 is TGTGCCAGCAGTGACTGGGGCCAGCAGCAGTACTTC. Its translation is CASSDWGQQQYF.

The chain uses TRBV9 and TRBJ1-5; no firm D call. Germline V gene data show CDR1 as SGDLS and CDR2 as YYNGEE. V lost 1 base and J 3 bases, leaving 5 bases between the germline ends. The CDR3 length is 13 residues. The CDR3 sequence is CASSVRDNQPQHF. For the CDR3, the DNA is TGTGCCAGCAGCGTACGGGACAATCAGCCCCAGCATTTT.

This rearrangement joins TRBV27 to TRBJ1-6; D might be TRBD1 (6 bases). Germline V gene lookup returns CDR1 MNHEY and CDR2 SMNVEV (reference sequence). V shed 8 bases and J shed 3 bases, with 20 bases lying between them. The CDR3 covers 17 residues. The CDR3 spells CASSALWGQNYNSPLHF. The CDR3 DNA sequence: TGTGCCAGCTCTGCCCTGTGGGGACAAAACTATAATTCACCCCTCCACTTT.

This chain uses TRBV29-1 with TRBJ1-2; TRBD1 aligns across 7 bases. CDR1 is SQVTM, CDR2 ANQGSEA, per germline. The trim removed 8 bases at V and 4 bases at J, leaving 10 bases unmatched. The CDR3 sequence is 13 residues long. CDR3 region: CSIPTGFIYGYTF. CDR3 DNA: TGCAGCATCCCGACAGGGTTTATCTATGGCTACACCTTC.

The chain uses TRBV5-6 and TRBJ2-4; D may be TRBD1 (5 bases). The CDR3 runs to 18 residues. Germline CDR1 reads SGHDT; CDR2 reads YYEEEE. Trimming cost V 3 bases and J 3 bases, with 22 bases left between them. CDR3 protein: CASSYFLGAPQNKNIQYF. As DNA, the CDR3 is TGTGCCAGCAGCTATTTTTTAGGGGCACCACAAAACAAAAACATTCAGTACTTC.

In DNA form, the CDR3 reads TGTGCCAGCAGCCCTTTCAATAGCAATCAGCCCCAGCATTTT. This codes for CASSPFNSNQPQHF. The rearrangement links TRBV7-2 to TRBJ1-5; D uncertain. With 5 bases removed from V and 0 bases from J, the gap between germline ends came to 8 bases. The germline V gene has CDR1 SGHTA and CDR2 FQGNSA. The CDR3 sequence is 14 residues long.

This chain joins TRBV14 and TRBJ1-1; 9 bases align to TRBD1. The CDR3 has 14 amino acids. V shed 5 bases and J 3 bases; nucleotides not matched to a gene: 4. CDR1 and CDR2 (germline): SGHDN, FVKESK. The CDR3 sequence is CASSWDRADTEAFF. CDR3 coding DNA: TGTGCCAGCAGCTGGGACAGGGCGGACACTGAAGCTTTCTTT.

This chain links TRBV7-9 with TRBJ1-2; D unresolved. CDR1 and CDR2 (germline): SEHNR, FQNEAQ (reference sequence). The germline V and J ends were trimmed by 0 bases and 2 bases, with 7 bases remaining between them. This CDR3 has 14 residues. This CDR3 reads CASSLAADNYGYTF. CDR3 in DNA: TGTGCCAGCAGCTTAGCCGCCGACAACTATGGCTACACCTTC.

This clone has just a few counts. CDR3 sequence reads: CASSKVGEQTNTEAFF. CDR3 bases: TGTGCCAGCAGCAAAGTTGGGGAACAGACGAACACTGAAGCTTTCTTT. The chain carries TRBV21-1 and TRBJ1-1. TRBV21-1 is shown as a pseudogene. The CDR3 consists of 16 residues.

This chain connects TRBV19 to TRBJ2-7; D is perhaps TRBD2 (5 bases). The germline V gene encodes CDR1 LNHDA and CDR2 SQIVND (reference sequence). The CDR3 is 13 amino acids. V gave up 1 base and J gave up 3 bases, with 7 bases separating them. The CDR3 loop is CASSIAAGYEQYF. CDR3 in DNA: TGTGCCAGTAGTATAGCTGCGGGCTACGAGCAGTACTTC.

The gene calls are TRBV19 and TRBJ2-7; D assignment may be TRBD1 or TRBD2 (5 bases each). The CDR3 consists of 16 residues. Trimming took off 3 bases at V and 3 bases at J, with 18 bases between the two ends. Germline lookup yields CDR1 LNHDA and CDR2 SQIVND (reference sequence). The CDR3 coding sequence is TGTGCCAGTAGTATGGGGACGCCGGACGGCAGCTACGAGCAGTACTTC. Translating gives CASSMGTPDGSYEQYF.

This clone was counted a few times. This chain uses TRBV4-1 with TRBJ1-5; 8 bases line up with TRBD1. V lost 3 bases and J lost 3; bases outside the gene matches: 16. There are 19 residues in the CDR3. Germline CDR1 MGHRA, CDR2 YSYEKL. The CDR3 DNA follows: TGCGCCAGCAGCCAGGGGAGACAGGGGCACGTAGGGATCAATCAGCCCCAGCATTTT. Its translation: CASSQGRQGHVGINQPQHF.